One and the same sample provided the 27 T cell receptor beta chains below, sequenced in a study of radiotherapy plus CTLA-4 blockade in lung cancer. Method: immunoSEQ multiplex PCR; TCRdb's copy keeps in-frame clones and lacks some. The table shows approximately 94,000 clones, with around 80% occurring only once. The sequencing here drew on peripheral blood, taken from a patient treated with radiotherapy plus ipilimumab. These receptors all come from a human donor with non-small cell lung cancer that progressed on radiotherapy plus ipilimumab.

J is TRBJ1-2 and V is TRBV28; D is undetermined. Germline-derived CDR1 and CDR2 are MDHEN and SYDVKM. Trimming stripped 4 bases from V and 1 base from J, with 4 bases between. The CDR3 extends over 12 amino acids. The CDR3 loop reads CASSYSNYGYTF. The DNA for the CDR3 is TGTGCCAGCAGTTACAGTAACTATGGCTACACCTTC.

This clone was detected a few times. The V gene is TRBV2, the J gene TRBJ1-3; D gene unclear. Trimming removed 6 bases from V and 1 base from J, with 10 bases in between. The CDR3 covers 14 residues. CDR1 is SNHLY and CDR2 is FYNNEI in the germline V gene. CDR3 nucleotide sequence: TGTGCCAGCAGCGGCGCTTTGTCTGGAAACACCATATATTTT. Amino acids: CASSGALSGNTIYF.

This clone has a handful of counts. The CDR3 sequence is CASSEITGGQPQHF. CDR3 bases: TGTGCCAGCAGTGAAATAACGGGGGGTCAGCCCCAGCATTTT. The rearrangement links TRBV2 to TRBJ1-5; tentatively, D is TRBD1 (5 bases). Trimming removed 2 bases from V and 6 bases from J, with 11 bases in between. Germline loops: CDR1 SNHLY, CDR2 FYNNEI. CDR3 size: 14 residues.

The CDR3 reads CASSSLASNEQFF. CDR3 nucleotide sequence: TGTGCCAGCAGCTCACTAGCGTCGAATGAGCAGTTCTTC. This chain uses TRBV7-6 with TRBJ2-1, with 7 bases aligning to TRBD2. The CDR3 runs 13 residues. Germline V CDR1 and CDR2: SGHVS, FNYEAQ. V was clipped by 4 bases and J by 7 bases; unmatched bases: 4.

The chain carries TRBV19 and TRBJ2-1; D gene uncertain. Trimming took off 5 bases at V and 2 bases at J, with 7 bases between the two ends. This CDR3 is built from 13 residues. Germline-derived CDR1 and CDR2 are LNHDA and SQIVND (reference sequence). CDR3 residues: CASSPGTYNEQFF. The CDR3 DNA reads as TGTGCCAGTAGTCCTGGGACCTACAATGAGCAGTTCTTC.

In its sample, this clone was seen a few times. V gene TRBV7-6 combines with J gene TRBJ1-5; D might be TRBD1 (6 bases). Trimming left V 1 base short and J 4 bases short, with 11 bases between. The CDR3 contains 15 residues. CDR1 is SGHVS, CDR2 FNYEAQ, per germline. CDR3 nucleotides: TGTGCCAGCAGCTTAGGGCCGAGGGGGAATCAGCCCCAGCATTTT. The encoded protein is CASSLGPRGNQPQHF.

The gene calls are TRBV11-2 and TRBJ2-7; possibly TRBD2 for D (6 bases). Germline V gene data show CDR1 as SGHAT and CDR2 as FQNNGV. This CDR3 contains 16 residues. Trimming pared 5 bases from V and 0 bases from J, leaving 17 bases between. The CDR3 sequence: CASSRREDFLSYEQYF. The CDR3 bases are TGTGCCAGCAGCCGGAGGGAGGACTTCCTCTCCTACGAGCAGTACTTC.

CDR3 sequence reads: CASSTGTPTPTGELFF. The CDR3 DNA reads TGCGCCAGCAGCACCGGGACTCCGACCCCCACCGGGGAGCTGTTTTTT. The chain employs TRBV5-1 and TRBJ2-2, with D perhaps TRBD2 (6 bases). The CDR3 has 16 residues. Germline V gene lookup returns CDR1 SGHRS and CDR2 YFSETQ. V lost 4 bases to trimming and J lost 4 bases, with 17 bases between them.

This CDR3 reads CASSPSGGQGEKLFF. The CDR3 coding sequence is TGTGCCAGCTCACCCTCGGGGGGGCAGGGCGAAAAACTGTTTTTT. The V and J genes are TRBV18 and TRBJ1-4; the D gene is possibly TRBD1 (6 bases). Trimming left V 3 bases short and J 8 bases short, with 16 bases between. The CDR3 covers 15 residues. Germline CDR1 KGHSH, CDR2 LQKENI.

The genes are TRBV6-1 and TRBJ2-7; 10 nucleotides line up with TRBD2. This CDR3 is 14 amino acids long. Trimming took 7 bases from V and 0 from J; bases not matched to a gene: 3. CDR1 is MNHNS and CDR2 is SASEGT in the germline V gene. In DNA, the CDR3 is TGTGCCAGCAAGACTAGCGGGCCCTCCTACGAGCAGTACTTC. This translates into CASKTSGPSYEQYF.

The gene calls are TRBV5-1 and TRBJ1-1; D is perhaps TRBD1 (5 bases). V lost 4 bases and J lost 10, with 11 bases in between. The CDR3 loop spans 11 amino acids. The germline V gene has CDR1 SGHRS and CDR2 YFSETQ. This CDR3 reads CASSADSLAFF. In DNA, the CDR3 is TGCGCCAGCAGCGCAGACAGCTTAGCTTTCTTT. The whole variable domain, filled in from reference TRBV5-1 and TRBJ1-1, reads KAGVTQTPRYLIKTRGQQVTLSCSPISGHRSVSWYQQTPGQGLQFLFEYFSETQRNKGNFPGRFSGRQFSNSRSEMNVSTLELGDSALYLCASSADSLAFFGQGTRLTVV.

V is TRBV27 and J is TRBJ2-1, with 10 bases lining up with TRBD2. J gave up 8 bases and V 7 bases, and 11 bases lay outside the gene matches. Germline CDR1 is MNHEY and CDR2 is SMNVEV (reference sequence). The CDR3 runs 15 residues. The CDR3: CASTPSGRAGHEQFF. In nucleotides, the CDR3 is TGTGCCAGCACCCCCAGCGGGAGGGCCGGCCATGAGCAGTTCTTC.

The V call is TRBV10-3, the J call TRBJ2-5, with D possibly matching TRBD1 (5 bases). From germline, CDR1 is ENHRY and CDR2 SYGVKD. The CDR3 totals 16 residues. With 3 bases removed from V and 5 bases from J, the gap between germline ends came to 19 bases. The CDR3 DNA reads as TGTGCCATCAGTGATCCGTGGCAGGCTAACAGGGAGACCCAGTACTTC. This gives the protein CAISDPWQANRETQYF.

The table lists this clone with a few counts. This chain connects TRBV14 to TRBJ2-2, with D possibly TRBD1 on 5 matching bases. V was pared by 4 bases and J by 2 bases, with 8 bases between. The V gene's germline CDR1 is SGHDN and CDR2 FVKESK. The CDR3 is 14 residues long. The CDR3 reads CASSLQGNTGELFF. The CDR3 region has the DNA TGTGCCAGCAGCCTGCAGGGTAACACCGGGGAGCTGTTTTTT.

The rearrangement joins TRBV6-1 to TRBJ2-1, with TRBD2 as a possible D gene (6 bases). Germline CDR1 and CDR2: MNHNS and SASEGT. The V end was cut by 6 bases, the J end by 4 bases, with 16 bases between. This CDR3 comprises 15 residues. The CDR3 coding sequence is TGTGCCAGCAGCCCGGGGACTGGCCCTTACAATGAGCAGTTCTTC. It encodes CASSPGTGPYNEQFF.

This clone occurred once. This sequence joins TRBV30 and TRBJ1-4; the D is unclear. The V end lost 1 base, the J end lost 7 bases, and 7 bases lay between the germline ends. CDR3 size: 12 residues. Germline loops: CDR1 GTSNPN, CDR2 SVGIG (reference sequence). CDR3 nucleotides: TGTGCCTGGAGTGACGGTGGTGAAAAACTGTTTTTT. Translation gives CAWSDGGEKLFF.

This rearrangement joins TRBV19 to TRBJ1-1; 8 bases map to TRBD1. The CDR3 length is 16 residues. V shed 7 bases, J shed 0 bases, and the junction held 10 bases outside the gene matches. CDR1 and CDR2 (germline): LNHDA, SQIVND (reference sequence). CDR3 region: CASKNGDRIMNTEAFF. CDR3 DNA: TGTGCCAGTAAGAACGGGGACAGGATTATGAACACTGAAGCTTTCTTT. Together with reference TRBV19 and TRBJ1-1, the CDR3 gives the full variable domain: DGGITQSPKYLFRKEGQNVTLSCEQNLNHDAMYWYRQDPGQGLRLIYYSQIVNDFQKGDIAEGYSVSREKKESFPLTVTSAQKNPTAFYLCASKNGDRIMNTEAFFGQGTRLTVV.

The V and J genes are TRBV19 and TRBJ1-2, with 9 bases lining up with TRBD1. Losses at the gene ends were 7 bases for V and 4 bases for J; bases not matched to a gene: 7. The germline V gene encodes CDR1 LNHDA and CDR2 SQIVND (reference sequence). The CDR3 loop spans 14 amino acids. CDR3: CASTETGGFYGYTF. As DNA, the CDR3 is TGTGCCAGTACCGAGACAGGGGGATTCTATGGCTACACCTTC.

CDR3 sequence: CASSLGSEQYF. The CDR3 DNA reads as TGTGCCAGCAGTTTAGGCTCCGAGCAGTACTTC. V and J are TRBV27 and TRBJ2-7; no clear D. Germline V gene lookup returns CDR1 MNHEY and CDR2 SMNVEV (reference sequence). The CDR3 spans 11 residues. The V end lost 2 bases, the J end lost 6 bases, and 5 bases lay between the germline ends.

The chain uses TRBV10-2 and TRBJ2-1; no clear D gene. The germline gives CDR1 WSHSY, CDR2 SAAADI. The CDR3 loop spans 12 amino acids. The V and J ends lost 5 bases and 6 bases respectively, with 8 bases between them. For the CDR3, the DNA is TGCGCCAGCAGTATTAGGATCAATGAGCAGTTCTTC. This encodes CASSIRINEQFF.

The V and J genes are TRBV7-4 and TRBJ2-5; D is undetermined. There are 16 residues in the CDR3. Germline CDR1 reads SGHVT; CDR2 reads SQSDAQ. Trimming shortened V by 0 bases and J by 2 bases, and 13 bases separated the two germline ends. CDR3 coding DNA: TGTGCCAGCAGCTTAGCGCGGTGGGTAAGGCAAGAGACCCAGTACTTC. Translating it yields CASSLARWVRQETQYF.

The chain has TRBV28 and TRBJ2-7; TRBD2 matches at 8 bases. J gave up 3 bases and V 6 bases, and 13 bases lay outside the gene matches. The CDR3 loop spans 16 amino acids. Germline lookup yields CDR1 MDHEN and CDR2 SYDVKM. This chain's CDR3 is CASSPTRLASLYEQYF. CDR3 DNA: TGTGCCAGCAGCCCTACTCGACTAGCGAGCCTCTACGAGCAGTACTTC. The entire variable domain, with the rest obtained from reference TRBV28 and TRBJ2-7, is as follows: DVKVTQSSRYLVKRTGEKVFLECVQDMDHENMFWYRQDPGLGLRLIYFSYDVKMKEKGDIPEGYSVSREKKERFSLILESASTNQTSMYLCASSPTRLASLYEQYFGPGTRLTVT.

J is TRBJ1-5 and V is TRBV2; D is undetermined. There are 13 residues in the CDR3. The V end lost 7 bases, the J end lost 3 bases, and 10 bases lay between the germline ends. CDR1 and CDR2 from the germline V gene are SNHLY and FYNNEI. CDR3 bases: TGTGCCAGCACTAGGATTGTCAATCAGCCCCAGCATTTT. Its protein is CASTRIVNQPQHF.

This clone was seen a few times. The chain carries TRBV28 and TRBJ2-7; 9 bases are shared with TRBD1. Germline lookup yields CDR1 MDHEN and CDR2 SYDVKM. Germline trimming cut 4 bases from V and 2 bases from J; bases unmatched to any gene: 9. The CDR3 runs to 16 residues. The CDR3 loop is CASSSIGTGSPYEQYF. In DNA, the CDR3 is TGTGCCAGCAGTTCCATCGGGACAGGGTCACCCTACGAGCAGTACTTC. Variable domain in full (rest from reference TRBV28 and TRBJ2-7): DVKVTQSSRYLVKRTGEKVFLECVQDMDHENMFWYRQDPGLGLRLIYFSYDVKMKEKGDIPEGYSVSREKKERFSLILESASTNQTSMYLCASSSIGTGSPYEQYFGPGTRLTVT.

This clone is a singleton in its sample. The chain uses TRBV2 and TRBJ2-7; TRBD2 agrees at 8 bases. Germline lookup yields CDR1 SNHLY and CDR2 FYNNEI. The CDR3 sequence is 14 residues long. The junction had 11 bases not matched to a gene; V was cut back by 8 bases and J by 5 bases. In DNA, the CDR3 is TGTGCCAGCCGGGCCCGGACTAGCCTGAACGAGCAGTACTTC. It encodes CASRARTSLNEQYF.

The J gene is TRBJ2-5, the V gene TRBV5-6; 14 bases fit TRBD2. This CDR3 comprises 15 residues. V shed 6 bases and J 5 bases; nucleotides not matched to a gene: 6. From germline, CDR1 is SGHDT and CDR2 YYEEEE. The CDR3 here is CASIMTSGRGETQYF. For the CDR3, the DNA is TGTGCCAGCATCATGACTAGCGGGAGGGGTGAGACCCAGTACTTC.

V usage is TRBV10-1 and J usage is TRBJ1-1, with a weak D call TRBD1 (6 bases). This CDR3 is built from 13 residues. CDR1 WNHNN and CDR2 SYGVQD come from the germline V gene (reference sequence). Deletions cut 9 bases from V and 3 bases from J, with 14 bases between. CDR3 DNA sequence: TGCGCCAGTCGAACCGGGACACACACTGAAGCTTTCTTT. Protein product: CASRTGTHTEAFF.